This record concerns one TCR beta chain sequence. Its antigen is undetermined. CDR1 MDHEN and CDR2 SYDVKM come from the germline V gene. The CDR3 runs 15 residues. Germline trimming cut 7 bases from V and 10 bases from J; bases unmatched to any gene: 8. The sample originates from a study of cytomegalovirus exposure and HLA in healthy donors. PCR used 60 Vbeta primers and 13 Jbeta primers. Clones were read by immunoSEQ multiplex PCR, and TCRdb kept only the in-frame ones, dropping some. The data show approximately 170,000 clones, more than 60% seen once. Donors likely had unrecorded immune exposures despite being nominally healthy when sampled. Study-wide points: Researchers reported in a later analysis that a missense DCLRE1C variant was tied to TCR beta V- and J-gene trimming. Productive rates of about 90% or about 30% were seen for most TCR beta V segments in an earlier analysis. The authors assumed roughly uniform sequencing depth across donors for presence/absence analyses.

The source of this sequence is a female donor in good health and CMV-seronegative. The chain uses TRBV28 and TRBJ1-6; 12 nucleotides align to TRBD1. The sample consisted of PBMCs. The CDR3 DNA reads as TGTGCCAGCAAAATCGGGACAGGGGGCGGATCACCCCTCCACTTT. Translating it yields CASKIGTGGGSPLHF.